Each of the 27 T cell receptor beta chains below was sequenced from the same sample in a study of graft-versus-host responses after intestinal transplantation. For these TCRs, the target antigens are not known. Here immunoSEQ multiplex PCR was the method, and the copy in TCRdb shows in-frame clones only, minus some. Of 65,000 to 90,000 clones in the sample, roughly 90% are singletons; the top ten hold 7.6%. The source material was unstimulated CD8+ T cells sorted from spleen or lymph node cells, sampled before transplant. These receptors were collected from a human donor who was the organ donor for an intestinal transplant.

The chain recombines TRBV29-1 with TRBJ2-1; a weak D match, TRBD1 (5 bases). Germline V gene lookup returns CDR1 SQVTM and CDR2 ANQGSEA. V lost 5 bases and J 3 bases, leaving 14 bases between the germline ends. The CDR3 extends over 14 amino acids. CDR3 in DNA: TGCAGCGTTCCCCCGGCTGACAGCTACAATGAGCAGTTCTTC. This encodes CSVPPADSYNEQFF.

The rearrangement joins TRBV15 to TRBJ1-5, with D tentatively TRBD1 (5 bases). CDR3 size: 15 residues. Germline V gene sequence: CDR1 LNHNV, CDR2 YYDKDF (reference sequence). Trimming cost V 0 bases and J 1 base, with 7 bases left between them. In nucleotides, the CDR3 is TGTGCCACCAGCAGAGATCAGGGCAGCAATCAGCCCCAGCATTTT. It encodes CATSRDQGSNQPQHF.

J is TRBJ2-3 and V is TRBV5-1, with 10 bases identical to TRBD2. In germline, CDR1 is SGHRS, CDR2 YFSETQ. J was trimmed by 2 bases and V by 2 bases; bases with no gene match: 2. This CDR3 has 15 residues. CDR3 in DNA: TGCGCCAGCAGCTTAGCGGGAGGGCACACAGATACGCAGTATTTT. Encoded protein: CASSLAGGHTDTQYF.

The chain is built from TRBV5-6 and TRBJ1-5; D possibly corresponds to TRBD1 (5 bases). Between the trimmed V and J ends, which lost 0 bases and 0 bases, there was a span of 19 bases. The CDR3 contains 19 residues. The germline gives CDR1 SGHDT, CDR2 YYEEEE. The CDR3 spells CASSLGPGLWEYSNQPQHF. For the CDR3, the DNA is TGTGCCAGCAGCTTGGGTCCAGGGCTTTGGGAATATAGCAATCAGCCCCAGCATTTT.

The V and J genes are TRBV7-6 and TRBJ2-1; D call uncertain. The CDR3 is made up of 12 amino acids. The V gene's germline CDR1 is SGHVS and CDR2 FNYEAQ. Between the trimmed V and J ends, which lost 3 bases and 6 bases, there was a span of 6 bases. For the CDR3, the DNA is TGTGCCAGCAGCTTCCCTGGCAATGAGCAGTTCTTC. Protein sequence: CASSFPGNEQFF.

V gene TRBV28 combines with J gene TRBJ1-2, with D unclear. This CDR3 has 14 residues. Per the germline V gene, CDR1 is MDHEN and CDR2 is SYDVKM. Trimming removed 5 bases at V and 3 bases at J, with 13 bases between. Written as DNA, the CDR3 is TGTGCCAGCAGTCCAAGGTTGGGAGACTATGGCTACACCTTC. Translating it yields CASSPRLGDYGYTF.

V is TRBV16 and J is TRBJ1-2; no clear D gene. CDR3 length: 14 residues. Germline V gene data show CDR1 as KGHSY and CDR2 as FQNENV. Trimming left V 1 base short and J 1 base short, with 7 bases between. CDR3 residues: CASSQYRVNYGYTF. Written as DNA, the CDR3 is TGTGCCAGCAGCCAATATCGAGTTAACTATGGCTACACCTTC.

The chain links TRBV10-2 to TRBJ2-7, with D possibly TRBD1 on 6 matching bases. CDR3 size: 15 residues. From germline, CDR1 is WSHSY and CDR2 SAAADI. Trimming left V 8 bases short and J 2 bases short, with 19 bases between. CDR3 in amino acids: CASRDVDRLTYEQYF. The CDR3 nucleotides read TGCGCCAGCCGCGACGTGGACAGACTTACCTACGAGCAGTACTTC.

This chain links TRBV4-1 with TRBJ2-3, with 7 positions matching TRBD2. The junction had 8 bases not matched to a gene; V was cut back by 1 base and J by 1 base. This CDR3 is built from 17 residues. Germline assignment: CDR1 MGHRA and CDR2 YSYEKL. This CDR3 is CASSQGWTSGGTDTQYF. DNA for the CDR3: TGCGCCAGCAGCCAAGGGTGGACGAGCGGGGGCACAGATACGCAGTATTTT.

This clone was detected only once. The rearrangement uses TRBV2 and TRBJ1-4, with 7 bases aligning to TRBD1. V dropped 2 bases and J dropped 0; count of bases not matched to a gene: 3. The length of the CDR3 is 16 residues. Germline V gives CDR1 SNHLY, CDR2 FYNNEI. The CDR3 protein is CASSEIQGPTNEKLFF. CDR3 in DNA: TGTGCCAGCAGTGAAATACAGGGGCCAACTAATGAAAAACTGTTTTTT.

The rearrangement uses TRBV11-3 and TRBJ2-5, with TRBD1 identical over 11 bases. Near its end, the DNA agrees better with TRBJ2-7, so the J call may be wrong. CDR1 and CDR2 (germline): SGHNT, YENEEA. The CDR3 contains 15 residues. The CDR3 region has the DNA TGTGCCAGCAGCTTGCCGGACAGGGGGCCCTACGAGCAGTACTTC. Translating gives CASSLPDRGPYEQYF.

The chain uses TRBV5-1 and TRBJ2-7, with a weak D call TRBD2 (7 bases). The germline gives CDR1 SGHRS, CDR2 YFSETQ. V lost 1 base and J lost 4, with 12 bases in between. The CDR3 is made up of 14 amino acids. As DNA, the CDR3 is TGCGCCAGCAGCTTGTTGGGGGGGGCTTACGAGCAGTACTTC. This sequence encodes CASSLLGGAYEQYF. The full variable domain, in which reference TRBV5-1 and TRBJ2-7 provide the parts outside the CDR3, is KAGVTQTPRYLIKTRGQQVTLSCSPISGHRSVSWYQQTPGQGLQFLFEYFSETQRNKGNFPGRFSGRQFSNSRSEMNVSTLELGDSALYLCASSLLGGAYEQYFGPGTRLTVT.

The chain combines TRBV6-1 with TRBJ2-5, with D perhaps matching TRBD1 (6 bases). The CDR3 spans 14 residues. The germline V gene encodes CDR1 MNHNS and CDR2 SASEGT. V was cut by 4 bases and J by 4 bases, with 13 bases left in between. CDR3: CASSVLGAGETQYF. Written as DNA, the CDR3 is TGTGCCAGCAGTGTATTGGGGGCAGGAGAGACCCAGTACTTC.

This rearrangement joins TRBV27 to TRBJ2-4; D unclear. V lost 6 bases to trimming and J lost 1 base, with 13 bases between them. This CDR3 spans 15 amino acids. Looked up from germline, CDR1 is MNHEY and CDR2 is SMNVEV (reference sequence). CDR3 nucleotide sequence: TGTGCCAGCAGCCTGGAACCGGGTGCCAAAAACATTCAGTACTTC. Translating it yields CASSLEPGAKNIQYF.

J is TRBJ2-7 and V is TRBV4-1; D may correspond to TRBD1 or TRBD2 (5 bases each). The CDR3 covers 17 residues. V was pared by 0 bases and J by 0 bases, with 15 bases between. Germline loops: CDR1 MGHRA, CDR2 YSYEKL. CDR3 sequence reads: CASSQDGSGQSSYEQYF. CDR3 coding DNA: TGCGCCAGCAGCCAAGATGGCTCGGGGCAAAGCTCCTACGAGCAGTACTTC.

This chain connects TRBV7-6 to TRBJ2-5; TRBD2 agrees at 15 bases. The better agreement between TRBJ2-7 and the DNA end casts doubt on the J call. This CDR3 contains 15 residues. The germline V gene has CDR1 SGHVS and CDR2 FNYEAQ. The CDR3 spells CASSRTSGRAGEQYF. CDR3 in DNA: TGTGCCAGCAGCCGGACTAGCGGGAGGGCGGGCGAGCAGTACTTC.

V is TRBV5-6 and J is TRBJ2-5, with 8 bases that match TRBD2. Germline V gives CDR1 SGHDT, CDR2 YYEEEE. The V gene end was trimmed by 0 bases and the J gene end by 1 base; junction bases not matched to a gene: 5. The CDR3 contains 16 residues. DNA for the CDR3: TGTGCCAGCAGCTTGGCCCGGACTAGCTTCCAAGAGACCCAGTACTTC. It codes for CASSLARTSFQETQYF.

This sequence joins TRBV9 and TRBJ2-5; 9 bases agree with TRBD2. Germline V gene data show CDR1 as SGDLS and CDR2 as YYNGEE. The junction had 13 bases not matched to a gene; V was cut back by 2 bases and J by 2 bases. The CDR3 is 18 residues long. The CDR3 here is CASSVGIAGAFGQETQYF. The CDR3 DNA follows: TGTGCCAGCAGCGTCGGGATAGCGGGGGCTTTCGGACAAGAGACCCAGTACTTC.

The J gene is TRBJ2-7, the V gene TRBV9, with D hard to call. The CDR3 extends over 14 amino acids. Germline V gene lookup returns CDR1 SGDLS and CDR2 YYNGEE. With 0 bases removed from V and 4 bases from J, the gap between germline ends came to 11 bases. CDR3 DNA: TGTGCCAGCAGCGTAGGTGGCAGCCCATACGAGCAGTACTTC. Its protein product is CASSVGGSPYEQYF.

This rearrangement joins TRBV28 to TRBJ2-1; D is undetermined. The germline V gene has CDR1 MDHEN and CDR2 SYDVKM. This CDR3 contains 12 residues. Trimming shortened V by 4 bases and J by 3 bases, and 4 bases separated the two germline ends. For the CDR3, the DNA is TGTGCCAGCAGTTCCGACTACAATGAGCAGTTCTTC. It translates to CASSSDYNEQFF.

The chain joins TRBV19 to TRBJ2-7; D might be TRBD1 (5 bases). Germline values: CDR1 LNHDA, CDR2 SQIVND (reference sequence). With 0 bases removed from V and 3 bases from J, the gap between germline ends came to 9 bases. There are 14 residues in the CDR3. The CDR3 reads CASSIDRAHYEQYF. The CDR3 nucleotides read TGTGCCAGTAGTATAGACAGGGCCCACTACGAGCAGTACTTC.

The CDR3 DNA reads as TGTGCCAGCAGCCTGCCTGGGACTAGCGGGAGGGTAGGTTTAACAGATACGCAGTATTTT. As protein: CASSLPGTSGRVGLTDTQYF. V gene TRBV7-6 combines with J gene TRBJ2-3; 16 nucleotides match TRBD2. Unmatched junction bases numbered 14, after V lost 5 bases and J lost 3 bases. CDR1 and CDR2 from the germline V gene are SGHVS and FNYEAQ. CDR3 length: 20 residues. Together with reference TRBV7-6 and TRBJ2-3, the CDR3 gives the full variable domain: GAGVSQSPRYKVTKRGQDVALRCDPISGHVSLYWYRQALGQGPEFLTYFNYEAQQDKSGLPNDRFSAERPEGSISTLTIQRTEQRDSAMYRCASSLPGTSGRVGLTDTQYFGPGTRLTVL.

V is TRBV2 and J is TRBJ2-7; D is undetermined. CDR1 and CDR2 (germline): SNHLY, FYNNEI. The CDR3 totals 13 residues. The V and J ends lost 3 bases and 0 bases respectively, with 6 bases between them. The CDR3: CASSESDSYEQYF. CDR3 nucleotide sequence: TGTGCCAGCAGTGAGTCGGACTCCTACGAGCAGTACTTC.

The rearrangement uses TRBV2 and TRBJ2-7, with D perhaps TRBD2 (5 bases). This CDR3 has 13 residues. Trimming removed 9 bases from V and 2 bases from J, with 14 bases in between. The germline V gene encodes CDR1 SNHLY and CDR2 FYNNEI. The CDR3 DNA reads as TGTGCCAGTGGACTTGAAAGTACCTACGAGCAGTACTTC. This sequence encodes CASGLESTYEQYF.

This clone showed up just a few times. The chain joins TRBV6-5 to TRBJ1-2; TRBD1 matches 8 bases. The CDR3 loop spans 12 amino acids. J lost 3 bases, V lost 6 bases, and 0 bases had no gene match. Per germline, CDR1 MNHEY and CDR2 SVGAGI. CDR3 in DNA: TGTGCCAGCAGGGACAGGGACTATGGCTACACCTTC. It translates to CASRDRDYGYTF.

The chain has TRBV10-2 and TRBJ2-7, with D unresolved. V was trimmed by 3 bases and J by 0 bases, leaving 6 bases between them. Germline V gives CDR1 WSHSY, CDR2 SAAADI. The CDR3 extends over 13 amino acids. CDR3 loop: CASSDRTSYEQYF. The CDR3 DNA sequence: TGCGCCAGCAGTGACAGAACCTCCTACGAGCAGTACTTC.

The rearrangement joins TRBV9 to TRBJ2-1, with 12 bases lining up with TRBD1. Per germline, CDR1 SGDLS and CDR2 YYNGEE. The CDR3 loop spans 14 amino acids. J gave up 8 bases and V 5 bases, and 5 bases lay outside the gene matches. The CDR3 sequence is CASRAGTGGDEQFF. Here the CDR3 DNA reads TGTGCCAGCAGAGCCGGGACAGGGGGCGATGAGCAGTTCTTC. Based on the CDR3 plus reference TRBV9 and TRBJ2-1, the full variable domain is DSGVTQTPKHLITATGQRVTLRCSPRSGDLSVYWYQQSLDQGLQFLIQYYNGEERAKGNILERFSAQQFPDLHSELNLSSLELGDSALYFCASRAGTGGDEQFFGPGTRLTVL.